This T cell receptor beta chain is drawn from a study of CD8 T cells in ankylosing spondylitis. Libraries of TCR beta came from quantitative 5'-RACE with molecular barcodes. Via MiXCR, TCRdb re-called the 5' RACE reads, giving one row per CDR3 protein. The data contain roughly 700,000 distinct CDR3 sequences, under 20% of them singletons. This clonotype has a handful of counts. Its antigen is undetermined. General study results and limits: Disease-linked clones bore a CD8+ phenotype, appearing relatively rarely in peripheral blood. Ankylosing spondylitis blood appeared to carry a characteristic TCR beta motif of fewer than 10 highly homologous variants. Enrichment of disease-linked clones was reportedly significant in matched ankylosing spondylitis synovial fluid.

The TCR sequence derives from a male donor with ankylosing spondylitis. The sequenced sample was blood, either unsorted or a sorted T cell fraction (not recorded which).

Here the CDR3 DNA reads TGTGCCAGCCGTGGGGTCTATAATTCACCCCTCCACTTT. It encodes CASRGVYNSPLHF. The rearrangement links TRBV12-3 or TRBV12-4 to TRBJ1-6; D gene uncertain. V lost 8 bases and J 3 bases, leaving 8 bases between the germline ends. CDR3 length equals 13 residues.